Sequencing of this TCR beta chain was carried out in a study of T cells in Graves' hyperthyroidism and ophthalmopathy. As for the study in general: Specimen type is peripheral blood, collected at initial diagnosis prior to any treatment. Study observations and caveats: Blood samples included most of the expanded thyroid clonotypes exceeding 0.001.

Fresh 10 ml peripheral blood yielded PBMCs. The CDR3 is 15 residues long. Germline lookup yields CDR1 SGHTA and CDR2 FQGNSA. Comments on this clonotype: Its antigen is unknown. It may be a read error: a sequence one base away is much more abundant.

Researchers took RNA transcripts and amplified the TCR beta CDR3 regions from them. First-round RT-PCR of the TCR CDR3 relied on the HTBI primer set. TCRdb fed the multiplex PCR reads into MiXCR, producing one record per CDR3 protein. The profile covers 300,000 to 350,000 distinct CDR3 sequences, with 15% to 20% appearing a single time and 49% taken by the ten largest. Sequenced material: blood. This sequence originates from a woman in her forties or fifties with Graves' hyperthyroidism. The rearrangement uses TRBV7-2 and TRBJ2-1, with D uncertain. The CDR3 coding sequence is TGTGCCAGCAGCTTAGCGACCAGCTCCCACAATGAGCAGTTCTTC. This translates into CASSLATSSHNEQFF.